The clone carrying this T cell receptor beta chain turned up a few times. The CDR3 length is 14 residues. Germline values: CDR1 LNHNV, CDR2 YYDKDF (reference sequence). Trimming took 9 bases from V and 4 from J, leaving 15 bases between them. This sample was included in a study of blood T cell repertoires in COVID-19. Study as a whole: Material from acute and convalescent COVID-19 was sourced from the United States, Italy and Spain. Nucleic acid was either cDNA or gDNA, and it came from T cells, B-cell-depleted T cells, or PBMCs.

In the source study's methods: Amplification from reference gene primers served as the basis for estimated nucleated cell counts. Profiling relied on immunoSEQ multiplex PCR, and the TCRdb table lists in-frame clones only, not all of them. That table is the source of V, J and clone size, and D and trimming were worked out from the DNA. The sample has around 63,000 clones, roughly 88% seen once. The source is a woman over 75 with active COVID-19. The sequenced sample was peripheral blood. This chain connects TRBV15 to TRBJ2-2; D perhaps matches TRBD2 (6 bases). In nucleotides, the CDR3 is TGTGCCACAAACCCCCGGGGGAGCACCGGGGAGCTGTTTTTT. Its protein is CATNPRGSTGELFF.